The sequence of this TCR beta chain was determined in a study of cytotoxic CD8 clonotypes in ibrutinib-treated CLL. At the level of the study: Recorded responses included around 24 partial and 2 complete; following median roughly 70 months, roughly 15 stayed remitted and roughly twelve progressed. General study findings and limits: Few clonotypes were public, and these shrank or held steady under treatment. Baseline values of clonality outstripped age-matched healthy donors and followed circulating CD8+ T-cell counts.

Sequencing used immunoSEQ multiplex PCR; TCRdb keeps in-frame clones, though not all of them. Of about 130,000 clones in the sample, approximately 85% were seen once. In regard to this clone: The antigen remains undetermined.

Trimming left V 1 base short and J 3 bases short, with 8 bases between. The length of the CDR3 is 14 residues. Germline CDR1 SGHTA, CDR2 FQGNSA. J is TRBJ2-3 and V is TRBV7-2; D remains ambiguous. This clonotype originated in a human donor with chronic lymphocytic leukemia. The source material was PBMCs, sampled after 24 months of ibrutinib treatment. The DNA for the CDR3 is TGTGCCAGCAGCTTAGGGTACCCTACAGATACGCAGTATTTT. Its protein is CASSLGYPTDTQYF.